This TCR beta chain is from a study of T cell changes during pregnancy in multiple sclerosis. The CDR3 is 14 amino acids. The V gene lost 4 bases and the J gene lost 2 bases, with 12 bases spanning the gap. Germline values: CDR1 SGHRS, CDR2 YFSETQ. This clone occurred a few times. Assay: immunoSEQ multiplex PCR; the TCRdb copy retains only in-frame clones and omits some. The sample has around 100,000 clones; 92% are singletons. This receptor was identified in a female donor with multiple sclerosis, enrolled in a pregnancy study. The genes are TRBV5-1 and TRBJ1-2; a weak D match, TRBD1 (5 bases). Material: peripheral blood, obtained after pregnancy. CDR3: CASSQGGGNYGYTF. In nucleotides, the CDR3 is TGCGCCAGCAGCCAGGGCGGGGGGAACTATGGCTACACCTTC.